These T cell receptor beta chains were read from a single sample in a study of blood T cells in healthy people across ages. TCRdb re-called the 5' RACE reads with MiXCR, one entry per CDR3 protein. Of about 800,000 distinct CDR3 sequences in the sample, roughly 50% are singletons; the top ten hold approximately 23%. The sequenced sample consisted of blood. These receptors originate from a young man in good health. Each CDR3 is given with its conserved first and last residue. The D gene is left open where the match is weak. Not all rows give a size; the values are once, few, many and, for expanded clones, a class.

J gene,V gene,D gene,clone size,CDR3 length,CDR3 DNA,CDR3 protein
TRBJ1-5,TRBV6-5,TRBD1,-,15,TGTGCCAGCAGGCTGACAGGGGCCGGCAATCAGCCCCAGCATTTT,CASRLTGAGNQPQHF
TRBJ2-7,TRBV20-1,-,-,14,TGCAGTGCTAGTGACCTCGATGTCCTGGGGGAGCAGTACTTC,CSASDLDVLGEQYF
TRBJ1-2,TRBV20-1,-,-,14,TGCAGTGCCAACGGCCAAGATTCTAACTATGGCTACACCTTC,CSANGQDSNYGYTF
TRBJ2-7,TRBV7-9,-,-,14,TGTGCCAGCACCACTGGCGGAGTCTCTGACGAGCAGTACTTC,CASTTGGVSDEQYF
TRBJ2-1,TRBV7-9,TRBD2,-,11,TGTGCCAGCATCGGGGGGGGTGAGCAGTTCTTC,CASIGGGEQFF
TRBJ2-3,TRBV10-3,TRBD2,-,15,TGTGCCATCAGTGAGGGGGGACTAGCAACAGATACGCAGTATTTT,CAISEGGLATDTQYF
TRBJ2-1,TRBV10-3,TRBD1,-,16,TGTGCCATCAGACCACAGGGGACAGGGCTATACAATGAGCAGTTCTTC,CAIRPQGTGLYNEQFF
TRBJ2-6,TRBV19,-,-,19,TGTGCCAGTAGTCTTTATATCCACCCAGGGGCCTCTGGGGCCAACGTCCTGACTTTC,CASSLYIHPGASGANVLTF
TRBJ1-1,TRBV11-1,-,once,15,TGTGCCAGCAGTAAGGACGGGACCCTGAACACTGAAGCTTTCTTT,CASSKDGTLNTEAFF
TRBJ2-3,TRBV2,TRBD1,-,13,TGTGCCAGCAATCGACGACAGGGAAATACGCAGTATTTT,CASNRRQGNTQYF
TRBJ1-6,TRBV4-1,-,-,16,TGCGCCAGCAGTCCTCCGGGGTCAAGCGTGAATTCACCCCTCCACTTT,CASSPPGSSVNSPLHF
TRBJ1-1,TRBV7-6,-,-,15,TGTGCCAGCAGCTTAGCGGCAGATATGAACACTGAAGCTTTCTTT,CASSLAADMNTEAFF
TRBJ2-5,TRBV30,-,-,14,TGTGCCTGGAGCGGTGGGGGGATCCAAGAGACCCAGTACTTC,CAWSGGGIQETQYF
TRBJ1-1,TRBV6-5,TRBD1,-,13,TGTGCCAGTGCCAGGGGGTTGAACACTGAAGCTTTCTTT,CASARGLNTEAFF